This is a list of T cell receptor beta chains from one sample in a study of beta chain features in type 1 diabetes. Produced via immunoSEQ multiplex PCR; TCRdb's table is partial and in-frame only. The data show more than 300,000 clones, 6.5% to 10% seen once. Sequenced: central memory CD4+ T cells from blood. These receptors all come from a woman under 30 in good health. Both conserved end residues are part of each CDR3. Fields, in order: J gene, D gene, CDR3 length, V gene, clone size, CDR3 DNA, CDR3 protein. The D gene is left open where the match is weak. Rows give clone size only sometimes, using once, few, many, or a class for an expanded clone.

>TRBJ2-3|NA|15|TRBV28|few
TGTGCCAGCAGTTTACCGGGAGTTCCTTTGGATACGCAGTATTTT
CASSLPGVPLDTQYF
>TRBJ2-7|NA|11|TRBV6-1|NA
TGTGCCAGCAGTCTACCCTACGAGCAGTACTTC
CASSLPYEQYF
>TRBJ2-3|TRBD2|15|TRBV5-6|NA
TGTGCCAGCAGCAACGGACTAGCGTCATGGGATACGCAGTATTTT
CASSNGLASWDTQYF
>TRBJ2-3|NA|14|TRBV14|NA
TGTGCCAGCAGCCAGTCCTATTCCACAGATACGCAGTATTTT
CASSQSYSTDTQYF
>TRBJ2-1|TRBD2|16|TRBV7-2|NA
TGTGCCAGCAGCTCTACCGGGACTAGCGGGTACAATGAGCAGTTCTTC
CASSSTGTSGYNEQFF
>TRBJ2-1|NA|15|TRBV7-9|few
TGTGCCAGCAGCTTCGGACCCTCGGTATACAATGAGCAGTTCTTC
CASSFGPSVYNEQFF
>TRBJ2-2|TRBD2|16|TRBV5-4|NA
TGTGCCAGCAGCTTGGGGTTAGCGGGGAACACCGGGGAGCTGTTTTTT
CASSLGLAGNTGELFF
>TRBJ2-7|TRBD1|14|TRBV5-6|many
TGTGCCAGCAGCCAGGGACAGGGGGCCTACGAGCAGTACTTC
CASSQGQGAYEQYF
>TRBJ2-1|TRBD2|17|TRBV6-1|NA
TGTGCCAGCAGTGAACCCTCATGGGGGGAGGGCTACAATGAGCAGTTCTTC
CASSEPSWGEGYNEQFF
>TRBJ1-2|NA|14|TRBV7-9|few
TGTGCCAGCGCCGAACGTGGGGATAACTATGGCTACACCTTC
CASAERGDNYGYTF
>TRBJ2-1|NA|15|TRBV28|few
TGTGCCAGCAGTTCGATATTCGGCTGGTACAATGAGCAGTTCTTC
CASSSIFGWYNEQFF
>TRBJ2-7|NA|14|TRBV2|few
TGTGCCAGCAGTGAAATTGCGGGACCCTACGAGCAGTACTTC
CASSEIAGPYEQYF
>TRBJ2-3|TRBD2|16|TRBV28|NA
TGTGCCAGCAGCTCATCTCAGCGGGGGTTCACAGATACGCAGTATTTT
CASSSSQRGFTDTQYF
>TRBJ2-3|TRBD1|15|TRBV12-5|few
TGTGCTAGTGAGGACCGGGACAGGGACATAGATACGCAGTATTTT
CASEDRDRDIDTQYF
>TRBJ2-6|TRBD1|14|TRBV19|NA
TGTGCCAGTAGTACGACAGGGGGGGCCAACGTCCTGACTTTC
CASSTTGGANVLTF
>TRBJ1-4|NA|15|TRBV28|few
TGTGCCAGCAGTTTGTCAGGAGGTGGACAAGAAAAACTGTTTTTT
CASSLSGGGQEKLFF
>TRBJ1-2|NA|12|TRBV11-2|NA
TGTGCCAGCAGCGCCACAGGATATGGCTACACCTTC
CASSATGYGYTF
>TRBJ2-2|NA|11|TRBV18|many
TGTGCCAGCTCAGTGACCGGGGAGCTGTTTTTT
CASSVTGELFF
>TRBJ1-5|NA|13|TRBV11-2|NA
TGTGCCAGCAGCCGGGCCGCTAATCAGCCCCAGCATTTT
CASSRAANQPQHF
>TRBJ2-1|TRBD2|15|TRBV6-6|few
TGTGCCAGCATGCTATTAGCGGGAGGGGACAATGAGCAGTTCTTC
CASMLLAGGDNEQFF
>TRBJ2-3|NA|13|TRBV29-1|NA
TGCAGCGTTGCCGAGGGGGGGTCAGATACGCAGTATTTT
CSVAEGGSDTQYF
>TRBJ2-1|NA|11|TRBV2|few
TGTGCCAGCAGTCAGGGGGGTGAGCAGTTCTTC
CASSQGGEQFF
>TRBJ1-6|NA|14|TRBV18|few
TGTGCCAGCTCACAACTCAGGGGCGGCTCACCCCTCCACTTT
CASSQLRGGSPLHF
>TRBJ1-1|NA|14|TRBV5-1|NA
TGCGCCAGCAGCATAGATACCGCGAACACTGAAGCTTTCTTT
CASSIDTANTEAFF
>TRBJ2-1|TRBD2|14|TRBV7-3|NA
TGTGCCAGCACCCTTAGCGGGGCCCACAATGAGCAGTTCTTC
CASTLSGAHNEQFF
>TRBJ2-7|TRBD2|17|TRBV7-2|few
TGTGCCAGCAGCTTAACGGGAGCGGGAGGGCGAACCTACGAGCAGTACTTC
CASSLTGAGGRTYEQYF
>TRBJ2-1|TRBD2|15|TRBV6-9|NA
TGTGCCAGCAGTTATCTACTAGCGGGCTACAATGAGCAGTTCTTC
CASSYLLAGYNEQFF
>TRBJ2-1|TRBD1|17|TRBV2|few
TGTGCCAGCAGTACGGGTTTCGGGACAGGGAAAAACAATGAGCAGTTCTTC
CASSTGFGTGKNNEQFF
>TRBJ2-2|TRBD1|14|TRBV10-2|few
TGCGCCAGCAGCCAGGGGGCGCTGGCCGGGGAGCTGTTTTTT
CASSQGALAGELFF
>TRBJ2-7|NA|15|TRBV4-1|NA
TGCGCCAGCAGCCAAGATACCCATCAGCGTTTCGAGCAGTACTTC
CASSQDTHQRFEQYF
>TRBJ1-2|NA|13|TRBV7-9|few
TGTGCCAGCAGCTTATACAGGAACCATGGCTACACCTTC
CASSLYRNHGYTF
>TRBJ2-7|NA|12|TRBV28|few
TGTGCCAGCAGTTTAACAGGGTACGAGCAGTACTTC
CASSLTGYEQYF
>TRBJ2-5|TRBD2|18|TRBV15|few
TGTGCCACCAGCAGAGGGACTAGCGGGAGTATGGACCAAGAGACCCAGTACTTC
CATSRGTSGSMDQETQYF
>TRBJ2-1|NA|15|TRBV7-9|few
TGTGCCAGCAGCTTAGGAAAGTCACCCTACAATGAGCAGTTCTTC
CASSLGKSPYNEQFF
>TRBJ2-1|TRBD2|15|TRBV7-8|NA
TGTGCCAGCAGCTTAGAACTAGCGAGTTACAATGAGCAGTTCTTC
CASSLELASYNEQFF
>TRBJ2-1|TRBD1|16|TRBV6-1|few
TGTGCCAGCAGTGTTACAGGGGTCACCACCTACAATGAGCAGTTCTTC
CASSVTGVTTYNEQFF
>TRBJ1-1|NA|13|TRBV18|few
TGTGCCAGCTCACCAGACACGGGCACTGAAGCTTTCTTT
CASSPDTGTEAFF
>TRBJ2-3|NA|15|TRBV7-9|few
TGTGCCAGCAGCCCTTTAGCCCAGCGCACAGATACGCAGTATTTT
CASSPLAQRTDTQYF
>TRBJ1-3|NA|15|TRBV7-2|few
TGTGCCAGCAGCTCCCTGGGCGTCTCTGGAAACACCATATATTTT
CASSSLGVSGNTIYF
>TRBJ2-7|NA|10|TRBV20-1|NA
TGCAGTGCTAAAAACAACGAGCAGTACTTC
CSAKNNEQYF
>TRBJ2-3|NA|14|TRBV27|few
TGTGCCAGCAGGCTCGCGGCAAGCACAGATACGCAGTATTTT
CASRLAASTDTQYF
>TRBJ2-7|NA|17|TRBV28|NA
TGTGCCAGCAGTTCCCCTGTAGGGGCAGCTTCTACTAGCGAGCAGTACTTC
CASSSPVGAASTSEQYF
>TRBJ1-3|NA|14|TRBV11-2|NA
TGTGCCAGCAGCTTAGGGACAGCTGGAAACACCATATATTTT
CASSLGTAGNTIYF
>TRBJ2-1|TRBD2|17|TRBV7-8|few
TGTGCCAGCAGCTTAGGCTCTGGACGAGCGGGAGGCAATGAGCAGTTCTTC
CASSLGSGRAGGNEQFF
>TRBJ2-5|NA|13|TRBV5-1|few
TGCGCCAGCAGCTCCCAAAGCCAAGAGACCCAGTACTTC
CASSSQSQETQYF
>TRBJ1-2|TRBD1|14|TRBV28|NA
TGTGCCAGCAGTGGGGGACAGGGCCGACTTGGCTACACCTTC
CASSGGQGRLGYTF
>TRBJ2-1|NA|15|TRBV9|NA
TGTGCCAGCAGCGTAGCGGGACGGCAGACGGGAGAGCAGTTCTTC
CASSVAGRQTGEQFF
>TRBJ2-3|NA|13|TRBV28|few
TGTGCCAGCAGTCCAGGAGGGGCAGATACGCAGTATTTT
CASSPGGADTQYF
>TRBJ1-5|TRBD1|13|TRBV7-2|NA
TGTGCCAGCAGCTATGGACAGGGTCAGCCCCAGCATTTT
CASSYGQGQPQHF
>TRBJ2-3|NA|14|TRBV9|NA
TGTGCCAGCAGCGTAGAACAGGGAGGTGATACGCAGTATTTT
CASSVEQGGDTQYF
>TRBJ2-1|NA|11|TRBV5-6|many
TGTGCCAGCTTAAAGTCAAATGAGCAGTTCTTC
CASLKSNEQFF
>TRBJ2-2|NA|14|TRBV7-2|many
TGTGCCAGCAGGTTGGACGGGAACACCGGGGAGCTGTTTTTT
CASRLDGNTGELFF
>TRBJ2-1|TRBD1|16|TRBV7-2|many
TGTGCCAGCAGCTTAGCGAATCCCGGACAGGGCAATGAGCAGTTCTTC
CASSLANPGQGNEQFF
>TRBJ2-7|NA|14|TRBV6-1|few
TGTGCCAGCGGGAAAGGGCCCGGGGATTACGAGCAGTACTTC
CASGKGPGDYEQYF
>TRBJ1-1|NA|13|TRBV6-5|NA
TGTGCCAGCAGTTACGCAGTACGATCAACAGCTTTCTTT
CASSYAVRSTAFF